Reported below is one T cell receptor (beta chain). Antigen unknown. Per the germline V gene, CDR1 is GTSNPN and CDR2 is SVGIG (reference sequence). V lost 3 bases, J lost 6 bases, and 6 bases stayed unmatched. CDR3 length equals 13 residues. The study ran its PCR with 60 Vbeta and 13 Jbeta primers. TCRdb keeps only in-frame clones here, not all; method: immunoSEQ multiplex PCR. The sample contains roughly 93,000 clones, under 80% of which appear only once. This specimen belongs to a study of cytomegalovirus exposure and HLA in healthy donors. Study observations and caveats: Cytomegalovirus-associated status was assigned to about 170 TCR beta chains. Published work reported that the classifier diagnosed cytomegalovirus status with high specificity and sensitivity.

Healthy people donating bone marrow made up the donors. This TCR came from a human donor in good health. The chain employs TRBV30 and TRBJ2-7; TRBD1 matches 9 bases. The sample taken for sequencing was PBMCs. CDR3 sequence: CAWSRDRVGEQYF. The CDR3 DNA reads TGTGCCTGGAGCCGGGACAGGGTGGGCGAGCAGTACTTC.